This T cell receptor beta chain originates from a study of T-cell reconstitution after alpha-beta-depleted transplantation in children (TCRdb year 2016). At the level of the whole study: T-cell immune reconstitution after TCRalphabeta/CD19-depleted allogeneic hematopoietic cell transplantation in children was quantitatively tracked in the study by means of TCR repertoire profiling. Broad study findings and their caveats: Over subsequent months, a decline in hyperexpanded clone frequencies was noted, and after one year, T-cell counts and TCRbeta diversity were mostly ascribed to newly produced T cells. Apparently early alphabetaT-cell count recovery about two months after transplant reportedly relied on only several hundred rapidly expanded clones derived from non-depleted graft cells. In some patients, the high TCRbeta diversity seen at day 60 was put down to recipient T cells and intrathymic progenitors that had survived conditioning.

The treatment or condition label on this specimen signifies: allogeneic hematopoietic cell transplantation with graft depleted of TCRalphabeta T cells and CD19 B cells. The children who served as transplant recipients had been given grafts of TCRalphabeta/CD19-depleted allogeneic hematopoietic cells. V sheds 5 bases and J sheds 6 bases, leaving 17 bases between their ends. Per the germline V gene (reference sequence), DFQATT is the CDR1 and SNEGSKA is the CDR2. The CDR3 contains 14 residues, cysteine and phenylalanine counted. CDR3 DNA is the only sequence kept; it has 42 bases, read in frame from the first base. This clonotype came up a few times. The antigen it recognizes is unknown. Base-call qualities are not available, and no considerably larger clone is one nucleotide away. Library method: PCR. Instrument used: Illumina HiSeq 2500. TCR libraries were prepared with molecular barcoding, using unique molecular identifiers to normalize TCRbeta repertoire quantification. TCRdb ran its own pipeline on the public reads, namely fastp trimming at Q25 and MiXCR clone calling, and kept in-frame beta chains. Each entry is one CDR3 protein sequence, shown with its most common DNA and genes. The sample table holds about a million distinct CDR3 sequences, of which roughly 31% were seen once. The ten largest clones take up approximately 30% of the sample.

The sequence joins TRBV20-1 to TRBJ1-5, and possibly TRBD1, on 6 matching bases. This clonotype was obtained from a boy younger than two who had a stem cell transplant for SCID, so the T cells may come from the graft donor. The sequences come from PBMCs, mostly from graft donor cells, collected 360 days after TCRalphabeta/CD19-depleted stem cell transplant. CDR3 protein: CSASLQGFRQPQHF. The DNA sequence is given as TGCAGTGCTTCTCTACAGGGATTTCGTCAGCCCCAGCATTTT.